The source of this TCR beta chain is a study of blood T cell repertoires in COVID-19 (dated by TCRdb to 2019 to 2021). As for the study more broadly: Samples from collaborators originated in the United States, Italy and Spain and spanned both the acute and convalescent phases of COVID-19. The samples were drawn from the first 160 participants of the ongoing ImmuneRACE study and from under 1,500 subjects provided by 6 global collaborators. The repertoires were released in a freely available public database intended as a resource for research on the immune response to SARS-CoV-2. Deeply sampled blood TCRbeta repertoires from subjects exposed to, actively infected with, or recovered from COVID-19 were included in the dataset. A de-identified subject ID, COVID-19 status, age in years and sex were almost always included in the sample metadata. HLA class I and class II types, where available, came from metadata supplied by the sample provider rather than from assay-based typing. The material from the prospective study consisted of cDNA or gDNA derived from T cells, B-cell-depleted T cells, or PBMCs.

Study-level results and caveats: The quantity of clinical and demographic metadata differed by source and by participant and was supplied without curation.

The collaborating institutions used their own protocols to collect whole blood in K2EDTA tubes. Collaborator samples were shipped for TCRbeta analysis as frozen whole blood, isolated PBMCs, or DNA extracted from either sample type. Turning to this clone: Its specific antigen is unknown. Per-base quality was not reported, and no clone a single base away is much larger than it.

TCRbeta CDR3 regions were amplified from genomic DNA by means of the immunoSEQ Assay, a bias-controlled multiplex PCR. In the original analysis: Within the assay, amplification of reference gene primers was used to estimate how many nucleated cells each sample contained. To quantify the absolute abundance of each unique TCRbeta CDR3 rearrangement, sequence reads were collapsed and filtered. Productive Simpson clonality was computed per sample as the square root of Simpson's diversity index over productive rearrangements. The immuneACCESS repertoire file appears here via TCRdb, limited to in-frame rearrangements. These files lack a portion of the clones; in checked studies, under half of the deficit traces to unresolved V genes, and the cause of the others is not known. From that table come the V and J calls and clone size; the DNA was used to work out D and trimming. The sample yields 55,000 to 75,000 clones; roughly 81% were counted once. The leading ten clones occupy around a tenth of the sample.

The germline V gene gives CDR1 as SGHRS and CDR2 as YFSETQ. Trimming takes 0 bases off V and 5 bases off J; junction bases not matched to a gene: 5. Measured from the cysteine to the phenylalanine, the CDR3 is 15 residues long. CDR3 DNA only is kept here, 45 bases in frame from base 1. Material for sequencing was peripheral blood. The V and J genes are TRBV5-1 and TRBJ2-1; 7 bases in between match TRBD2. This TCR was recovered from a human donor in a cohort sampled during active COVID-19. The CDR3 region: CASSLVAGAHNEQFF. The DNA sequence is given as TGCGCCAGCAGCTTGGTCGCGGGAGCCCACAATGAGCAGTTCTTC. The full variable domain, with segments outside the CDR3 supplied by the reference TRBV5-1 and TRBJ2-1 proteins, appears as KAGVTQTPRYLIKTRGQQVTLSCSPISGHRSVSWYQQTPGQGLQFLFEYFSETQRNKGNFPGRFSGRQFSNSRSEMNVSTLELGDSALYLCASSLVAGAHNEQFFGPGTRLTVL.